The sequence of this TCR beta chain was determined in a study of blood T cells in healthy people across ages. Peripheral blood samples of roughly 9.9 milliliters were drawn from each donor. This clonotype was found once. The junction departs from the called germline gene at one end, perhaps through a read error. CDR1 MNHNS and CDR2 SASEGT come from the germline V gene. The CDR3 has 14 amino acids. With a J-beta primer mix and a sample-barcoded 5' primer, a second PCR ran about 7 to 11 cycles. TCRdb recomputed calls from the 5' RACE reads with MiXCR, one row per CDR3 protein. The sample has 1.5 million to 2 million distinct CDR3 sequences, just under 50% seen once.

What was sequenced was blood. The V and J genes are TRBV6-1 and TRBJ2-5; TRBD1 matches at 8 bases. This TCR was recovered from a woman between 40 and 55 years old in good health. The CDR3 nucleotides read TGTGCCAGCAGGGGGACAGGTTATCAAGAGACCCGGTACTTC. Amino acids: CASRGTGYQETRYF.